This passage covers 2 T cell receptor beta chains from one sample sequenced in a study of siplizumab effects on memory and regulatory T cells. Produced via immunoSEQ multiplex PCR; TCRdb's table is partial and in-frame only. The table includes over 100,000 clones, approximately 92% detected once. The sample comprised non-Treg CD4+ T cells sorted from blood. The receptors originated from a human donor in good health.

The chain uses TRBV28 and TRBJ2-4; 8 nucleotides line up with TRBD1. V lost 0 bases, J lost 0 bases, and 13 bases stayed unmatched. The CDR3 runs to 20 residues. Germline CDR1 reads MDHEN; CDR2 reads SYDVKM. The CDR3 DNA reads as TGTGCCAGCAGTTTATGGACAGGGGCCATCAAGCCCCTAGCCAAAAACATTCAGTACTTC. Its protein product is CASSLWTGAIKPLAKNIQYF.

The chain combines TRBV29-1 with TRBJ1-2; 8 bases agree with TRBD1. The CDR3 length is 13 residues. With 5 bases clipped from V and 8 bases from J, the junction kept 10 bases outside the gene matches. Germline V gene lookup returns CDR1 SQVTM and CDR2 ANQGSEA. The CDR3 sequence is CSVIRDRLSGYTF. The CDR3 nucleotides read TGCAGCGTTATCCGGGACAGGTTAAGCGGCTACACCTTC. Filled out from reference TRBV29-1 and TRBJ1-2, the complete variable domain reads SAVISQKPSRDICQRGTSLTIQCQVDSQVTMMFWYRQQPGQSLTLIATANQGSEATYESGFVIDKFPISRPNLTFSTLTVSNMSPEDSSIYLCSVIRDRLSGYTFGSGTRLTVV.